The TCR beta chain described here comes from a study of CD8 T cells in Susac syndrome. When the RNA was reverse transcribed, random hexamers were used with an input of 0.5 to 1 ug. TCRdb ran MiXCR on the immunoSEQ multiplex PCR reads and lists one entry per CDR3 protein. The sample carries about 120,000 distinct CDR3 sequences, more than 90% recorded once. Germline-derived CDR1 and CDR2 are GTSNPN and SVGIG (reference sequence). The V end lost 5 bases, the J end lost 4 bases, and 14 bases lay between the germline ends. This CDR3 is built from 13 residues. Material: CD8+ T cells from PBMCs. The source of this sequence is a human donor with Susac syndrome. The J gene is TRBJ1-1, the V gene TRBV30; TRBD1 might be the D (5 bases). CDR3 region: CAWGRVLGTEAFF. The CDR3 DNA sequence: TGTGCCTGGGGCAGGGTATTGGGCACTGAAGCTTTCTTT.